These T cell receptor beta chains were read from a single sample in a study of glioma-infiltrating T cells after dendritic cell vaccination. Method: immunoSEQ multiplex PCR; TCRdb's copy keeps in-frame clones and lacks some. The sample carries more than 95,000 clones, 90% recorded once. The source was blood, collected after dendritic cell vaccination. These receptors originate from a human donor with glioblastoma. Each CDR3 is given with its conserved first and last residue. D genes are given only for firm matches. Clone size is stated in some rows and not others, as once, few, many or a class when expanded.

V	D	size	J	DNA	CDR3
TRBV7-6	TRBD2	-	TRBJ2-3	TGTGCCAGCAGCTTAGTAAATAGCGGGGGCCCAGATACGCAGTATTTT	CASSLVNSGGPDTQYF
TRBV5-8	TRBD2	once	TRBJ2-5	TGTGCCAGCAGCTTGGAGTCGCGGGGGGGATATGTGGGGACCCAGTACTTC	CASSLESRGGYVGTQYF
TRBV7-2	TRBD1	-	TRBJ1-1	TGTGCCAGCAGCCTCTGGACAGGGCTAGGGACTGAAGCTTTCTTT	CASSLWTGLGTEAFF
TRBV30	TRBD2	-	TRBJ2-1	TGTGCCTGGAGTGTAACTAGCGGGGGGGTATACAATGAGCAGTTCTTC	CAWSVTSGGVYNEQFF
TRBV18	-	-	TRBJ2-7	TGTGCCAGCTCACAAGGGACTCCCTACGAGCAGTACTTC	CASSQGTPYEQYF
TRBV19	-	-	TRBJ2-7	TGTGCCAGTAGTGTCCAGTCAGGGCGCGACGAGCAGTACTTC	CASSVQSGRDEQYF
TRBV6-1	-	-	TRBJ1-4	TGTGCCAGCAGTGAATACGGGGGAGCAACTAATGAAAAACTGTTTTTT	CASSEYGGATNEKLFF
TRBV19	-	-	TRBJ1-5	TGTGCCAGTAGTATAGGTACAGGGTATAGCAATCAGCCCCAGCATTTT	CASSIGTGYSNQPQHF
TRBV18	-	-	TRBJ2-2	TGTGCCAGCTCAGCGGCCCGCACCGGGGAGCTGTTTTTT	CASSAARTGELFF
TRBV5-1	TRBD2	-	TRBJ2-1	TGCGCCAGCAGACTAGCGGAATACTACAATGAGCAGTTCTTC	CASRLAEYYNEQFF
TRBV5-4	-	-	TRBJ2-1	TGTGCCAGCAGCTTGGGGGCGAACTCCTACAATGAGCAGTTCTTC	CASSLGANSYNEQFF
TRBV9	TRBD2	-	TRBJ2-1	TGTGCCAGCAGCGTAGGACTAGCGGGAAACTACAATGAGCAGTTCTTC	CASSVGLAGNYNEQFF
TRBV5-1	-	-	TRBJ2-5	TGCGCCAGCAGCAATAGACAGCACCAAGAGACCCAGTACTTC	CASSNRQHQETQYF
TRBV15	TRBD1	-	TRBJ1-4	TGTGCCACCAGCAGAGATCGGCCAGGGGGCGTCGGTGAAAAACTGTTTTTT	CATSRDRPGGVGEKLFF
TRBV7-9	TRBD2	once	TRBJ2-7	TGTGCCAGCAGCTTGGGGACTAGCGGTTCCTACGAGCAGTACTTC	CASSLGTSGSYEQYF